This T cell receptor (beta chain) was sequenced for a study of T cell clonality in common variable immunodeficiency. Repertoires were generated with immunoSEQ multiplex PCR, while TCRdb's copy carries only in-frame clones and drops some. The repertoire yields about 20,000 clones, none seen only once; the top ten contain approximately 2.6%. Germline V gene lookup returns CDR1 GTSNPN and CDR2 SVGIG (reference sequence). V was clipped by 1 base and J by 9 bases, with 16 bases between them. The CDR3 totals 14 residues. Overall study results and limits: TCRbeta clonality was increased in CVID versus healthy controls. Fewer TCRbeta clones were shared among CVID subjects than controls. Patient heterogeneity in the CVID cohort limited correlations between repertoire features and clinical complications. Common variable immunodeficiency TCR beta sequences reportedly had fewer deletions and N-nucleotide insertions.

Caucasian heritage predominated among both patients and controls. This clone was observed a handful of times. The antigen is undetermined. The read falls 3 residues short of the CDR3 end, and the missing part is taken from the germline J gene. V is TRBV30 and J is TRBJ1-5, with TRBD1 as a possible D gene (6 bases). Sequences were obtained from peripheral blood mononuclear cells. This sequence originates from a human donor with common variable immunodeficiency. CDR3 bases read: TGTGCCTGGAGTGACAGACAGGCTGTGTGGCCC. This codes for CAWSDRQAVWP. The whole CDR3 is CAWSDRQAVWPQHF. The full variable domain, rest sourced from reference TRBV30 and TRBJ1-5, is SQTIHQWPATLVQPVGSPLSLECTVEGTSNPNLYWYRQAAGRGLQLLFYSVGIGQISSEVPQNLSASRPQDRQFILSSKKLLLSDSGFYLCAWSDRQAVWPQHFGDGTRLSIL.